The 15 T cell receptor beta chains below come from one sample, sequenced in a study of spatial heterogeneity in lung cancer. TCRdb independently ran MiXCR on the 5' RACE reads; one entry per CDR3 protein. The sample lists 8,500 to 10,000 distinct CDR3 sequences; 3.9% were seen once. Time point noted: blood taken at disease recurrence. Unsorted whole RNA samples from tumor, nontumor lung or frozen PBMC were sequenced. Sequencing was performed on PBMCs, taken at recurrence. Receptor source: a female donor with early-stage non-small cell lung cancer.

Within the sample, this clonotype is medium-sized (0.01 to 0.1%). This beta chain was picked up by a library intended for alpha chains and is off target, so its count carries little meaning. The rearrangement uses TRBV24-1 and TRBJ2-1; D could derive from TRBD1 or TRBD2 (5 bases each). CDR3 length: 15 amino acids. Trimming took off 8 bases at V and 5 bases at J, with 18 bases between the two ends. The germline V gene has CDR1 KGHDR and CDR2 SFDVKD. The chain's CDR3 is CATMGAGEGHNEQFF. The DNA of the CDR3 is TGTGCCACCATGGGTGCCGGAGAGGGGCACAATGAGCAGTTCTTC.

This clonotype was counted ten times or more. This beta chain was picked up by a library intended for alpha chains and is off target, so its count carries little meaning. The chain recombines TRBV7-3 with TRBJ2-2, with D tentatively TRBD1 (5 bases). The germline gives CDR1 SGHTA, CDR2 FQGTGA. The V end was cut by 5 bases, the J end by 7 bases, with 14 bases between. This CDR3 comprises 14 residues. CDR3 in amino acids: CASSPDSRDGELFF. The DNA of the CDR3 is TGTGCCAGCAGCCCAGACAGTCGAGACGGGGAGCTGTTTTTT.

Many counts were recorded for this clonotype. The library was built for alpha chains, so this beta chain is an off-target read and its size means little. In nucleotides, the CDR3 is TGTGCCAGCAGTTTAGCTAGGCTCCAAGAGACCCAGTACTTC. It translates to CASSLARLQETQYF. The V and J genes are TRBV12-3 or TRBV12-4 and TRBJ2-5; D remains ambiguous. CDR3 length: 14 residues. V gave up 0 bases and J gave up 1 base, with 6 bases separating them.

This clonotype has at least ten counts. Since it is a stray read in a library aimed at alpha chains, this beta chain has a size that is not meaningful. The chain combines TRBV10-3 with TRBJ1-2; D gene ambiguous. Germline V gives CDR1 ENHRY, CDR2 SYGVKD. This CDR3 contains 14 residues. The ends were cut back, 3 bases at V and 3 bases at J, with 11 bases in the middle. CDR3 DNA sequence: TGTGCCATCAGTGATGGCGCGGCAGACTATGGCTACACCTTC. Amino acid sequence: CAISDGAADYGYTF.

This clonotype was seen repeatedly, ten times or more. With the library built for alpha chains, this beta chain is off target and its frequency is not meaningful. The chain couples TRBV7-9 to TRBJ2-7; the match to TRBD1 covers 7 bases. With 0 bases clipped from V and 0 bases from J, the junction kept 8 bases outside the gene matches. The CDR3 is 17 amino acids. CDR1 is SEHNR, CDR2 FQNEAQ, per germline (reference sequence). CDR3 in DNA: TGTGCCAGCAGCTTAGCTGGACAGGACCGTCGCTCCTACGAGCAGTACTTC. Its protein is CASSLAGQDRRSYEQYF.

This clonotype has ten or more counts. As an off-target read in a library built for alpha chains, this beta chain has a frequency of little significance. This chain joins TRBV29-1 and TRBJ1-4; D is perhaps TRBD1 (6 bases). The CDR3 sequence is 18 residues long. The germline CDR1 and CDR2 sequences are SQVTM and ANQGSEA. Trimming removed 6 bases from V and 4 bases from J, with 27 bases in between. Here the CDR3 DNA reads TGCAGCGTCCGAATACGGGACATAACCCCTTCGGGTAATGAAAAACTGTTTTTT. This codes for CSVRIRDITPSGNEKLFF.

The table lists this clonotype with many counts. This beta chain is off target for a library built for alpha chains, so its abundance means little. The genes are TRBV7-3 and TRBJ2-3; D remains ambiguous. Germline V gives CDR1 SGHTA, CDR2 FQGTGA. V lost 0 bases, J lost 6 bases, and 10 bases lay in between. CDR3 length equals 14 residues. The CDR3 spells CASSLTRSWDTQYF. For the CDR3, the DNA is TGTGCCAGCAGCTTAACTCGAAGTTGGGATACGCAGTATTTT.

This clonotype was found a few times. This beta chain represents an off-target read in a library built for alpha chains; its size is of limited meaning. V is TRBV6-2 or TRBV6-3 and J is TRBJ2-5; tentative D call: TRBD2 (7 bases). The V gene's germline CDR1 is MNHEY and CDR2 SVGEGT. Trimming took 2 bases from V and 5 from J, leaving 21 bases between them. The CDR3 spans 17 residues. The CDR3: CASSYVAGAPGVETQYF. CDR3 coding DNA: TGTGCCAGCAGTTACGTGGCGGGGGCGCCAGGTGTGGAGACCCAGTACTTC.

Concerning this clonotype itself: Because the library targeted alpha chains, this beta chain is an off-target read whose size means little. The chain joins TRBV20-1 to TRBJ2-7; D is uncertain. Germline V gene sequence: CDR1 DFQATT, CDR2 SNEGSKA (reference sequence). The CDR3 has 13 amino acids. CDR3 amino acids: CSPRAAKTYEQYF. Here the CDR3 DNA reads TGCAGCCCTAGGGCAGCCAAAACCTACGAGCAGTACTTC.

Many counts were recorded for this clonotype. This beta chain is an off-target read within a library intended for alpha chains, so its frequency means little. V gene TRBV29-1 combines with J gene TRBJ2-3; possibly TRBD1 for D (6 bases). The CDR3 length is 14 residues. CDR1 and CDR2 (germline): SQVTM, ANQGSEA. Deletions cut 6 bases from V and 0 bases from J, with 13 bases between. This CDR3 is CSVMTGTSTDTQYF. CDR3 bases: TGCAGCGTGATGACAGGTACTAGCACAGATACGCAGTATTTT.

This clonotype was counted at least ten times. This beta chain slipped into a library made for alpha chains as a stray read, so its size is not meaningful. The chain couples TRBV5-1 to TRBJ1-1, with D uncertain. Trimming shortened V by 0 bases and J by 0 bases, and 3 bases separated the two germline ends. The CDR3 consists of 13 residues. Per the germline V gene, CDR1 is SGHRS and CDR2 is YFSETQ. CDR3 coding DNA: TGCGCCAGCAGCTTGGAGGTGAACACTGAAGCTTTCTTT. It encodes CASSLEVNTEAFF.

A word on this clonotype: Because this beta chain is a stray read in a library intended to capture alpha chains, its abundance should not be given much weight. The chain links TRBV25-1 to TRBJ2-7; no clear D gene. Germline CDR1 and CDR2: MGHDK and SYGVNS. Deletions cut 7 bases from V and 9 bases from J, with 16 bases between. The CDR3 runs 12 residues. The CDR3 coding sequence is TGTGCCAGCACCGACCGGAGTTCGGCGCAGTACTTC. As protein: CASTDRSSAQYF.

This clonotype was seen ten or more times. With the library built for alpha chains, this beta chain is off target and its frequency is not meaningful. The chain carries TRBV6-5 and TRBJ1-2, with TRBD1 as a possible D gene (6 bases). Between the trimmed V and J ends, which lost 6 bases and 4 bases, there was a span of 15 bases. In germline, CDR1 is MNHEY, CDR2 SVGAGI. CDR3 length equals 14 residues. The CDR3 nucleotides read TGTGCCAGCAGACCACAGGGAGGGGGCTATGGCTACACCTTC. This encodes CASRPQGGGYGYTF.

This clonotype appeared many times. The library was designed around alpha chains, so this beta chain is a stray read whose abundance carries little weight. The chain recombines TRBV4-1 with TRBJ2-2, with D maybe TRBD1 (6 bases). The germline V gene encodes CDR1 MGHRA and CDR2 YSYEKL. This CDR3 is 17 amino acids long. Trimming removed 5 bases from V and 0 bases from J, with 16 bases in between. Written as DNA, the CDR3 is TGCGCCAGCAGCGGGGGACAATCTTTCGCGAACACCGGGGAGCTGTTTTTT. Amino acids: CASSGGQSFANTGELFF.

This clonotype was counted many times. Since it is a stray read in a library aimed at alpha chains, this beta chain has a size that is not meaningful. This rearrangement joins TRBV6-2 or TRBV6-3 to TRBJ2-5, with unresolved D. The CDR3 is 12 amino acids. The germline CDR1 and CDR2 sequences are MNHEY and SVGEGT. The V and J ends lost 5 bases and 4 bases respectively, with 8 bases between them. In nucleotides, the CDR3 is TGTGCCAGCAGTCCCTCCACAGAGACCCAGTACTTC. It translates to CASSPSTETQYF.